This T cell receptor (beta chain) was sequenced during a study of blood T cell repertoires in COVID-19. Study-wide context: Samples came from the United States, Italy and Spain, spanning acute and convalescent COVID-19. In each case, the material was cDNA or gDNA derived from T cells, B-cell-depleted T cells, or PBMCs.

This clone was detected only once. In the source study's methods: Reference gene primer amplification gave estimated nucleated cell counts. Here immunoSEQ multiplex PCR was the method, and the copy in TCRdb shows in-frame clones only, minus some. V and J calls and clone size are given by that table; D and trimming were obtained from the DNA. Seen here are over 100,000 clones, approximately 89% observed once, and the top ten hold 4% to 5.5%. The V gene lost 2 bases and the J gene lost 2 bases, with 16 bases spanning the gap. The germline CDR1 and CDR2 sequences are LNHDA and SQIVND (reference sequence). The CDR3 is made up of 17 amino acids.

This clonotype was obtained from a man in his forties or fifties with acute or convalescent COVID-19. The chain uses TRBV19 and TRBJ1-3; D call uncertain. Sequencing was performed on peripheral blood. The CDR3 region is CASSIREGFQAGNTIYF. The CDR3, as DNA: TGTGCCAGTAGTATACGGGAAGGGTTTCAGGCTGGAAACACCATATATTTT.